The 7 T cell receptor beta chains in this list originate from one sample, sequenced in a study of T cell responses to AZD1222 COVID-19 vaccine. Only in-frame clones appear in the TCRdb table, and some are missing; sequencing was by immunoSEQ multiplex PCR. The sample has 150,000 to 200,000 clones, approximately 93% seen once; the top ten hold roughly 1.3%. Here the sequenced sample was peripheral blood, taken 28 days after the second AZD1222 dose. The receptor source for this set is an adult who received the AZD1222 COVID-19 vaccine.

J is TRBJ2-7 and V is TRBV19, with unresolved D. CDR1 is LNHDA, CDR2 SQIVND, per germline (reference sequence). Trimming left V 1 base short and J 9 bases short, with 16 bases between. The CDR3 has 14 residues. The CDR3 DNA follows: TGTGCCAGTAGTATAGGATCAGGCGGCCGAGGGCAGTACTTC. Its translation: CASSIGSGGRGQYF.

This chain joins TRBV2 and TRBJ2-7; 12 positions agree with TRBD1. V was pared by 6 bases and J by 6 bases, with 6 bases of the junction left unmatched. This CDR3 has 14 residues. The germline V gene encodes CDR1 SNHLY and CDR2 FYNNEI. The CDR3 region is CASREGQGAGEQYF. The DNA for the CDR3 is TGTGCCAGCAGGGAGGGACAGGGGGCGGGCGAGCAGTACTTC.

This chain links TRBV2 with TRBJ1-1; weak D call: TRBD1 (6 bases). The V gene lost 4 bases and the J gene lost 0 bases, with 18 bases spanning the gap. CDR3 length equals 17 residues. Looked up from germline, CDR1 is SNHLY and CDR2 is FYNNEI. Here the CDR3 reads CASSGLGGVQMNTEAFF. DNA of the CDR3: TGTGCCAGCAGTGGACTAGGGGGGGTACAGATGAACACTGAAGCTTTCTTT.

This clone was found once. The V call is TRBV10-3, the J call TRBJ2-3; D may be TRBD1 (7 bases). The germline V and J ends were trimmed by 3 bases and 3 bases, with 16 bases remaining between them. This CDR3 has 16 amino acids. The germline gives CDR1 ENHRY, CDR2 SYGVKD. CDR3 protein: CAISDYKGAGTDTQYF. CDR3 sequence (DNA): TGTGCCATCAGTGATTATAAGGGGGCGGGAACAGATACGCAGTATTTT.

This chain connects TRBV18 to TRBJ1-3; the match to TRBD1 covers 8 bases. In germline, CDR1 is KGHSH, CDR2 LQKENI. V was pared by 6 bases and J by 16 bases, with 8 bases of the junction left unmatched. This CDR3 has 11 amino acids. The CDR3 region is CASSRTGPRYF. The CDR3 DNA is TGTGCCAGCTCGCGGACAGGGCCCCGGTATTTT.

The chain is built from TRBV4-2 and TRBJ2-7; 9 nucleotides match TRBD1. The CDR3 is 15 residues long. Germline CDR1 and CDR2: LGHNA and YNFKEQ. Losses at the gene ends were 6 bases for V and 5 bases for J; bases not matched to a gene: 11. The CDR3, as DNA: TGTGCCAGCAGTTCCACAGGGGGCGTAGGGAACGAGCAGTACTTC. Translating it yields CASSSTGGVGNEQYF.

This clone occurred once. For the CDR3, the DNA is TGTGCCAGCATCTCACAGTTGAACACTGAAGCTTTCTTT. Translated, it gives CASISQLNTEAFF. This chain joins TRBV6-5 and TRBJ1-1; D is unresolved. The CDR3 runs to 13 residues. Germline V lookup: CDR1 MNHEY, CDR2 SVGAGI. V was clipped by 7 bases and J by 0 bases, with 9 bases between them.